This TCR beta chain was captured by sequencing in a study of shared T cell receptors in the human thymus. There are 13 residues in the CDR3. CDR1 is MNHEY, CDR2 SMNVEV, per germline (reference sequence). The ends were cut back, 5 bases at V and 5 bases at J, with 12 bases in the middle. The assay was immunoSEQ multiplex PCR, and TCRdb's table has in-frame clones only and misses some. The table has approximately 660,000 clones, 88% seen once; the top ten hold over 0.008%. The sample was also linked to a second study, of human thymus T cells. According to that study: All donors were healthy Finnish infants who were undergoing corrective surgery to treat congenital heart defects. Thymus tissue was removed during corrective cardiac surgery. In thymic and blood repertoires alike, V and J usage looked biased. Unrelated people showed highly overlapping thymic repertoires, related research reported.

Source material: thymocytes. The sequence was obtained from a boy under two years old with a congenital heart defect. The J gene is TRBJ1-1, the V gene TRBV27; D not certain. This CDR3 is CASSLRGLTEAFF. In DNA, the CDR3 is TGTGCCAGCAGTCTCCGAGGGCTTACTGAAGCTTTCTTT.